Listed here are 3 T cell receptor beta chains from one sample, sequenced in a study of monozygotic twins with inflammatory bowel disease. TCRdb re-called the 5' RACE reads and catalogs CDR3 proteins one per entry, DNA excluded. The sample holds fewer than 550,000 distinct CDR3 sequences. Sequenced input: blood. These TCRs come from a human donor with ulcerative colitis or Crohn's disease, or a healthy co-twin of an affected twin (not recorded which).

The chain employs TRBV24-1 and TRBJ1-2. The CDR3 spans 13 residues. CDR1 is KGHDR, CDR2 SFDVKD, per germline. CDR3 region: CATSDPSGYGYTF.

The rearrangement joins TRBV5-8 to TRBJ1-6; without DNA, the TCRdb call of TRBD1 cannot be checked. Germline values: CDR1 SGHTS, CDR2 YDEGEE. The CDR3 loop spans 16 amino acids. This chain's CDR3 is CASSLEEGQGGSPLHF.

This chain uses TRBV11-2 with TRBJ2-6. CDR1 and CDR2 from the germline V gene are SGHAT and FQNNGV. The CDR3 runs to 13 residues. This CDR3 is CASSFYGANVLTF. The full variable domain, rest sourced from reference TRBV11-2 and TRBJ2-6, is EAGVAQSPRYKIIEKRQSVAFWCNPISGHATLYWYQQILGQGPKLLIQFQNNGVVDDSQLPKDRFSAERLKGVDSTLKIQPAKLEDSAVYLCASSFYGANVLTFGAGSRLTVL.